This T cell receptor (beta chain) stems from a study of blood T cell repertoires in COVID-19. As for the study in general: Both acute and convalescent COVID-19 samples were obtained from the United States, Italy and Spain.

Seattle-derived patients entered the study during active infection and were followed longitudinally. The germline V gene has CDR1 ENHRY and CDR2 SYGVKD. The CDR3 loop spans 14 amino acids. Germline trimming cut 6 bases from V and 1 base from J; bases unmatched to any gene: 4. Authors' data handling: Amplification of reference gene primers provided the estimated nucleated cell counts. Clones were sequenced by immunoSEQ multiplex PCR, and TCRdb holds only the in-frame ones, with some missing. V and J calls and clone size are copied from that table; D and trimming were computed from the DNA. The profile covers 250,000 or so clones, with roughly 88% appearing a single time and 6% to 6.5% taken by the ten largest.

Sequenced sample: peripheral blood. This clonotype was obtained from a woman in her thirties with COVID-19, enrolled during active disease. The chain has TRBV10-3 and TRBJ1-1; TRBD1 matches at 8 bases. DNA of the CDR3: TGTGCCATCAGGGGGGGACAGGAGAACACTGAAGCTTTCTTT. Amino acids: CAIRGGQENTEAFF.